This paragraph covers one T cell receptor beta chain sequence. The CDR3 has 15 amino acids. The V and J ends lost 6 bases and 9 bases, in that order; junction bases with no gene match: 12. CDR1 and CDR2 from the germline V gene are MNHNY and SVGAGI (reference sequence). The sample belongs to a study of cytomegalovirus exposure and HLA in healthy donors. PCR amplification relied on 60 Vbeta primers (plus 13 Jbeta primers). The protocol was immunoSEQ multiplex PCR, while the TCRdb copy is restricted to in-frame clones and leaves out a portion. The sample has about 200,000 clones, approximately 79% seen once; the top ten hold about 1.8%.

V gene TRBV6-6 combines with J gene TRBJ2-3; 10 bases agree with TRBD2. Sequenced material: PBMCs. The sequence came from a man in his late teens or twenties in good health and CMV-seronegative. The CDR3 sequence: CASSSSASGSETQYF. DNA of the CDR3: TGTGCCAGCAGCTCATCCGCTAGCGGGAGTGAAACGCAGTATTTT.